This entry features one T cell receptor (beta chain) sequence. Its antigen is as yet unknown. Unmatched junction bases numbered 12, after V lost 7 bases and J lost 8 bases. This CDR3 is built from 14 residues. CDR1 and CDR2 (germline): GTSNPN, SVGIG (reference sequence). These donors counted as nominally healthy when sampled, but unrecorded immune exposures were likely. The sample comes from a study of cytomegalovirus exposure and HLA in healthy donors. The PCR was carried out with 60 Vbeta primers and 13 Jbeta primers. The table came from immunoSEQ multiplex PCR; TCRdb's copy has only in-frame clones and leaves some out. The profile shows roughly 100,000 clones, around three quarters of them singletons. Broader study findings: Despite most TCR sequences being rare, some public TCRs occurred in many donors.

This clonotype was sampled from a middle-aged man in good health and CMV-seropositive. Specimen: PBMCs. The chain links TRBV30 to TRBJ2-1, with 9 bases that match TRBD2. DNA for the CDR3: TGTGCCTTGGAGACTAGCGGAGGGGGATATGAGCAGTTCTTC. It yields the protein CALETSGGGYEQFF.